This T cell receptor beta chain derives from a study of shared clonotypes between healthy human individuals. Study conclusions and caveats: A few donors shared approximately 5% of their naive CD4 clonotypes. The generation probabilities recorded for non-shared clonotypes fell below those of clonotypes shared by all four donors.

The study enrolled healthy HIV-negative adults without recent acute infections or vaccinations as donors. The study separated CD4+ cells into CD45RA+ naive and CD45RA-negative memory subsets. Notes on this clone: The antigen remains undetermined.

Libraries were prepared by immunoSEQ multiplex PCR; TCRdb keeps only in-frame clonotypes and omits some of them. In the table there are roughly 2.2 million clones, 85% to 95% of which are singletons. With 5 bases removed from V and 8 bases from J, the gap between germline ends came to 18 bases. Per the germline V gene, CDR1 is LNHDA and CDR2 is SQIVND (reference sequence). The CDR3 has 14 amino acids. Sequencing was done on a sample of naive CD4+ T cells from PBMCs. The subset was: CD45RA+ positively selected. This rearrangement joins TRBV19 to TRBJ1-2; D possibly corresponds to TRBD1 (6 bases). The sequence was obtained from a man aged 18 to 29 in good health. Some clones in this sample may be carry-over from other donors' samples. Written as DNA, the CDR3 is TGTGCCAGTAGTCCACTACAGGGCGCGGGGGGCTACACCTTC. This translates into CASSPLQGAGGYTF. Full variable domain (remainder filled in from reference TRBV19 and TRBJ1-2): DGGITQSPKYLFRKEGQNVTLSCEQNLNHDAMYWYRQDPGQGLRLIYYSQIVNDFQKGDIAEGYSVSREKKESFPLTVTSAQKNPTAFYLCASSPLQGAGGYTFGSGTRLTVV.